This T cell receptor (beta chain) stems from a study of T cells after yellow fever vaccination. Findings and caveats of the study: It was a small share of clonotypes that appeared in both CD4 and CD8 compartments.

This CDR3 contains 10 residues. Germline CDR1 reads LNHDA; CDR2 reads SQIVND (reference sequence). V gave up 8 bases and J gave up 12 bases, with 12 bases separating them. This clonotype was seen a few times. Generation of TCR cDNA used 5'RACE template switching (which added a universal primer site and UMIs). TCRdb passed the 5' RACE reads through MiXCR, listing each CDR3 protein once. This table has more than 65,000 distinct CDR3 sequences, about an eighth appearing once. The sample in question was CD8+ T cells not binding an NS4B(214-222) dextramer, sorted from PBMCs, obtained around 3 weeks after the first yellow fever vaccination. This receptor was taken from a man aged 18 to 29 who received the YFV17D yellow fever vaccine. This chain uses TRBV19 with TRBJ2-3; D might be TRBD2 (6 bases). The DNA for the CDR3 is TGTGCCAGTCGTGGCGGGGCCCAGTATTTT. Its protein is CASRGGAQYF.